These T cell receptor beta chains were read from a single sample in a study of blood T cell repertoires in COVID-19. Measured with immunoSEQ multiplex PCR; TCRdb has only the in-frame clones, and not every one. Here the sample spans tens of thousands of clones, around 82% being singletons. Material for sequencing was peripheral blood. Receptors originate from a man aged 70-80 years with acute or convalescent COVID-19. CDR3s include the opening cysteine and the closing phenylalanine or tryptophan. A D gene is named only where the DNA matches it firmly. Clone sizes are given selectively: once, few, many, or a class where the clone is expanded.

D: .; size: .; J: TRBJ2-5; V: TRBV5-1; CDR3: CASSIVAPSETQYF; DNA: TGCGCCAGCAGTATCGTGGCCCCCTCGGAGACCCAGTACTTC
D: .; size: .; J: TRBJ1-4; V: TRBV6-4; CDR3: CASSDRLNEKLFF; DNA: TGTGCCAGCAGTGACAGACTTAATGAAAAACTGTTTTTT
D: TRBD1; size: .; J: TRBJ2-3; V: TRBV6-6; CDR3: CASSGTGGTDTQYF; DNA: TGTGCCAGCAGCGGGACAGGGGGCACAGATACGCAGTATTTT
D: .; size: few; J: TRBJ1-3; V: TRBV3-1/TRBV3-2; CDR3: CASSQEPGGWENSGNTIYF; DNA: TGTGCCAGCAGCCAAGAGCCCGGGGGGTGGGAGAACTCTGGAAACACCATATATTTT
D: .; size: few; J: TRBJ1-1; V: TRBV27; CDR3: CASRGGPYTEAFF; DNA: TGTGCCAGCAGGGGTGGGCCTTACACTGAAGCTTTCTTT
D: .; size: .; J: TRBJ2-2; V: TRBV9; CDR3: CASRQTGLNTGELFF; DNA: TGTGCCAGCAGGCAGACAGGCCTCAACACCGGGGAGCTGTTTTTT
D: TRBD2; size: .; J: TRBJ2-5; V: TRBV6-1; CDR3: CASSEAQASGTETQYF; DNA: TGTGCCAGCAGTGAAGCGCAGGCTAGCGGGACTGAGACCCAGTACTTC
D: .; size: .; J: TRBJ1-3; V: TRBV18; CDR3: CASSPLPRGTEVAGNTIYF; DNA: TGTGCCAGCTCACCACTCCCTCGGGGGACGGAAGTCGCTGGAAACACCATATATTTT
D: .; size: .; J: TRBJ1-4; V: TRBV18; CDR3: CASSPTTLPEKLFF; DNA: TGTGCCAGCTCACCGACGACATTGCCTGAAAAACTGTTTTTT
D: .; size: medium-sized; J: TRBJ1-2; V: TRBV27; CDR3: CASRTVTGDNQVGGYTF; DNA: TGTGCCAGCAGGACAGTCACCGGGGACAATCAGGTCGGTGGCTACACCTTC
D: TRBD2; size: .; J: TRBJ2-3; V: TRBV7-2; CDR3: CASKRGGQSDTQYF; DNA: TGTGCCAGCAAGCGGGGGGGCCAGTCAGATACGCAGTATTTT
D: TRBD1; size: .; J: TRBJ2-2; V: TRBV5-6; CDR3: CASSSVWQGADGELFF; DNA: TGTGCCAGCAGCTCGGTTTGGCAGGGGGCTGACGGGGAGCTGTTTTTT
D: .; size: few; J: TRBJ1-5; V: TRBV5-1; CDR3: CASSPDSNQPQHF; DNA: TGCGCCAGCAGCCCGGACAGTAATCAGCCCCAGCATTTT
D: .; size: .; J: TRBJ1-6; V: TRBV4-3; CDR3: CASSQDRWASPLHF; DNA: TGCGCCAGCAGCCAAGATCGTTGGGCTTCACCCCTCCACTTT
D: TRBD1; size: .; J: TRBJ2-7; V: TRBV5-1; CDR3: CASSLGDRGYEQYF; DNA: TGCGCCAGCAGCTTGGGGGACAGGGGCTACGAGCAGTACTTC
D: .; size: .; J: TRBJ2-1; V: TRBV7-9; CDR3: CASSSTIASRGGNEQFF; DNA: TGTGCCAGCAGTTCCACTATAGCCTCTAGGGGGGGTAATGAGCAGTTCTTC
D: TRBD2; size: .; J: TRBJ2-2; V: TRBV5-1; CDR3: CASSFGLAGNTGELFF; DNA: TGCGCCAGCAGCTTCGGACTAGCGGGAAACACCGGGGAGCTGTTTTTT
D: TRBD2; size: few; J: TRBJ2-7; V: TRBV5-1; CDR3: CASSLSASGGEWRYF; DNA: TGCGCCAGCAGCTTAAGCGCTAGCGGGGGGGAGTGGCGGTACTTC
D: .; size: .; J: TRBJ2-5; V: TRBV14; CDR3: CASSKPLGGQETQYF; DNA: TGTGCCAGCAGCAAGCCCCTCGGGGGTCAAGAGACCCAGTACTTC
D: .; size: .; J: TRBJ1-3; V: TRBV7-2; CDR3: CASSLARDSGNTIYF; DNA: TGTGCCAGCAGCTTAGCCAGGGACTCTGGAAACACCATATATTTT